This T cell receptor (beta chain) was sequenced for a study of STAT5B mutations in CD4+ large granular lymphocyte leukemia. Overall study findings and caveats: CD4-sorted patient repertoires seemed more clonal than healthy CD4+ repertoires.

As originally analysed: A productive frequency of 2.59 x 10-5 was the lowest detectable. This table comes from immunoSEQ multiplex PCR, and its TCRdb copy is limited to in-frame clones, with some not included. V and J calls plus clone size are reproduced from that table; the DNA served to infer D and trimming. Of 30,000 to 35,000 clones listed, 69% are singletons. The CDR3 loop spans 13 amino acids. V lost 2 bases and J lost 12, with 16 bases in between. The germline CDR1 and CDR2 sequences are KGHSH and LQKENI. This clone appeared a few times. Its matching antigen is unknown. The chain uses TRBV18 and TRBJ1-1; D not resolved. The source is a human donor in good health. Sequenced sample: CD4+ T cells from blood buffy coats. As DNA, the CDR3 is TGTGCCAGCTCACCAGTCCTGGAGGGCAATACTTTCTTT. It translates to CASSPVLEGNTFF. The variable domain in full, with the rest retrieved from reference TRBV18 and TRBJ1-1, is NAGVMQNPRHLVRRRGQEARLRCSPMKGHSHVYWYRQLPEEGLKFMVYLQKENIIDESGMPKERFSAEFPKEGPSILRIQQVVRGDSAAYFCASSPVLEGNTFFGQGTRLTVV.